A selection of T cell receptor beta chains follows, all from one sample in a study of cytomegalovirus exposure and HLA in healthy donors. Clones were sequenced by immunoSEQ multiplex PCR, and TCRdb holds only the in-frame ones, with some missing. The table lists tens of thousands of clones, about 79% of them singletons, with roughly 8% in the top ten. Sequencing was performed on PBMCs. The source is a man aged 60 to 69 in good health and CMV-seropositive. The CDR3 runs from the conserved cysteine through the conserved F or W. The order of the fields is D gene, clone size, V gene, J gene, CDR3 protein, CDR3 DNA. A D gene is named only where the DNA matches it firmly. The size of a clone is reported for some rows only, either as once, few or many, or as a class for expanded clones.

TRBD1	.	TRBV5-4	TRBJ2-7	CASSLFRGQGKSGEQYF	TGTGCCAGCAGCTTGTTCCGGGGACAGGGAAAAAGTGGCGAGCAGTACTTC
.	.	TRBV6-5	TRBJ1-5	CASRRQGNQPQHF	TGTGCCAGCCGGAGACAGGGCAATCAGCCCCAGCATTTT
TRBD2	once	TRBV5-4	TRBJ2-1	CASSLELAGAPGNEQFF	TGTGCCAGCAGCTTGGAACTAGCGGGAGCGCCGGGCAATGAGCAGTTCTTC
TRBD2	.	TRBV28	TRBJ2-4	CASSSPPGLAELAKNIQYF	TGTGCCAGCAGTTCCCCACCGGGACTAGCGGAGCTAGCCAAAAACATTCAGTACTTC
.	.	TRBV4-2	TRBJ1-1	CASSQPGQNTEAFF	TGTGCCAGCAGCCAGCCCGGACAGAACACTGAAGCTTTCTTT
TRBD1	.	TRBV5-1	TRBJ2-1	CASSWDRDGEQFF	TGCGCCAGCAGCTGGGACAGGGACGGTGAGCAGTTCTTC
TRBD2	.	TRBV7-9	TRBJ2-5	CASSLVLAGPQETQYF	TGTGCCAGCAGCTTAGTTTTAGCGGGACCCCAAGAGACCCAGTACTTC
.	.	TRBV6-5	TRBJ2-2	CASSPLAGELFF	TGTGCCAGCAGCCCACTGGCCGGGGAGCTGTTTTTT
.	.	TRBV6-1	TRBJ1-5	CASSEQGYNQPQHF	TGTGCCAGCAGCGAGCAGGGCTACAATCAGCCCCAGCATTTT
TRBD1	.	TRBV11-3	TRBJ1-4	CASSLGDRGRVEKLFF	TGTGCCAGCAGCTTAGGTGACAGGGGGCGTGTTGAAAAACTGTTTTTT
.	.	TRBV15	TRBJ2-1	CATSRDPGQSNEQFF	TGTGCCACCAGCAGAGATCCTGGACAGAGCAATGAGCAGTTCTTC
TRBD2	.	TRBV5-4	TRBJ2-5	CASSLVGYPQAGGPRETQYF	TGTGCCAGCAGCTTGGTGGGATACCCCCAAGCGGGGGGCCCGCGGGAGACCCAGTACTTC
.	.	TRBV7-9	TRBJ1-1	CANSLTAISNTEAFF	TGTGCCAACAGCTTAACAGCCATCAGTAACACTGAAGCTTTCTTT